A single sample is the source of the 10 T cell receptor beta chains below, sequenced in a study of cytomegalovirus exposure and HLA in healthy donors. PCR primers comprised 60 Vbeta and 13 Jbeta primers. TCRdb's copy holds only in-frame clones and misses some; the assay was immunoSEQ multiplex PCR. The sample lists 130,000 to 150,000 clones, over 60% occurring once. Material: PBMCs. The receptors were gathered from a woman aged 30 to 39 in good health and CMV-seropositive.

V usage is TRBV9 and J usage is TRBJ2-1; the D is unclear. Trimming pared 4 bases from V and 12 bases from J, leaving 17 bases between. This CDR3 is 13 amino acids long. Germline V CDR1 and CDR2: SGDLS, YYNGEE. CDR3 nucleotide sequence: TGTGCCAGCAGCCCCCAAATCCCCCCGGTGCAGTTCTTC. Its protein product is CASSPQIPPVQFF.

CDR3 amino acids: CATPQVHRGYTF. In DNA, the CDR3 is TGTGCCACTCCACAGGTCCATCGGGGCTACACCTTC. This chain joins TRBV7-9 and TRBJ1-2; D is possibly TRBD1 (5 bases). Per the germline V gene, CDR1 is SEHNR and CDR2 is FQNEAQ (reference sequence). This CDR3 has 12 amino acids. The ends were cut back, 10 bases at V and 8 bases at J, with 17 bases in the middle. The full variable domain, rest sourced from reference TRBV7-9 and TRBJ1-2, is DTGVSQNPRHKITKRGQNVTFRCDPISEHNRLYWYRQTLGQGPEFLTYFQNEAQLEKSRLLSDRFSAERPKGSFSTLEIQRTEQGDSAMYLCATPQVHRGYTFGSGTRLTVV.

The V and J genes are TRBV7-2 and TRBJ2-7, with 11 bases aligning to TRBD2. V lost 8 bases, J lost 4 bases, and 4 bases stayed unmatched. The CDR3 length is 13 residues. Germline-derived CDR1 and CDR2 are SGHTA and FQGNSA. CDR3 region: CASGTSGSYEQYF. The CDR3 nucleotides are TGTGCCAGCGGGACTAGCGGATCATACGAGCAGTACTTC.

The CDR3 nucleotides are TGCGCCAGCAGCCAAGTTGAGGGCCCCCCGCGGCAGCCCCAGCATTTT. The encoded protein is CASSQVEGPPRQPQHF. The chain links TRBV4-1 to TRBJ1-5, with D hard to call. The germline gives CDR1 MGHRA, CDR2 YSYEKL. Trimming took 1 base from V and 7 from J, leaving 17 bases between them. This CDR3 region has 16 residues.

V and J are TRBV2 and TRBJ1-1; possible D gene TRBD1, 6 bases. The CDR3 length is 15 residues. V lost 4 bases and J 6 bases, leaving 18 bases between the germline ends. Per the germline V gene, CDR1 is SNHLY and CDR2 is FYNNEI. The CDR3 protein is CASSVVGSGVAEAFF. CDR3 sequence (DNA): TGTGCCAGCAGTGTTGTAGGGTCAGGGGTGGCTGAAGCTTTCTTT.

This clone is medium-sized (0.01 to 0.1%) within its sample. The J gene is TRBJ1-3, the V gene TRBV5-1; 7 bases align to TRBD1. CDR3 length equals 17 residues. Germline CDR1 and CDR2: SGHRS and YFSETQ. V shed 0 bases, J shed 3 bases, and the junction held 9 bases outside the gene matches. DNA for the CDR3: TGCGCCAGCAGCTTGGCCCCAGGGGGTAGCAGTGGAAACACCATATATTTT. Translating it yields CASSLAPGGSSGNTIYF.

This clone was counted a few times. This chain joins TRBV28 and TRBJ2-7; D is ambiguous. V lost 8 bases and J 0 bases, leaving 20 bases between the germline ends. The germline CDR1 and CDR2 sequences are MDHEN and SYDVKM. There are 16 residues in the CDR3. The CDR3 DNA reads TGTGCCAGCGACCGAAAATTGGGCCGAGACTCCTACGAGCAGTACTTC. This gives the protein CASDRKLGRDSYEQYF.

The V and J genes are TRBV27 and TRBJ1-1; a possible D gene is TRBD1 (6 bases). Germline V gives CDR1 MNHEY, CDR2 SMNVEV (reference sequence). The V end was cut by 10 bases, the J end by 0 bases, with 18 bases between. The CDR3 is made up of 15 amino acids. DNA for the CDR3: TGTGCCACGAGGGGGAGGGGAGGGATGAACACTGAAGCTTTCTTT. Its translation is CATRGRGGMNTEAFF.

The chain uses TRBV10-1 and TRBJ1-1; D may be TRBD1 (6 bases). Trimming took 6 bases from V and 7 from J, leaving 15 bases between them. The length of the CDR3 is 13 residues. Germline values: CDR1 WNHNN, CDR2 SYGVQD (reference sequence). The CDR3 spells CASRQRTADEAFF. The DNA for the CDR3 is TGCGCCAGCAGACAACGGACAGCCGATGAAGCTTTCTTT.

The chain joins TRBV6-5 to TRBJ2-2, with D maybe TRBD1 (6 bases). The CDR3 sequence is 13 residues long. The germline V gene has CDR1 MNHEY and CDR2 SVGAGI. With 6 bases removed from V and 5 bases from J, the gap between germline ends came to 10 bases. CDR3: CASSQGFTGELFF. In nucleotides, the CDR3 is TGTGCCAGCAGCCAGGGGTTTACCGGGGAGCTGTTTTTT.